The rows below give T cell receptor beta chains drawn from one sample of a study of OX40 agonist ivuxolimab in advanced cancers. The data were produced by immunoSEQ multiplex PCR, yet TCRdb's version contains in-frame clones alone and is incomplete. The sample lists about 16,000 clones; 60% to 85% were seen once. Sequencing used CD4+ or CD8+ T cells sorted from blood, obtained in a trial of the OX40 agonist ivuxolimab. These receptors originate from an adult with an advanced solid tumor such as melanoma, head and neck, liver or kidney cancer. Both conserved end residues are part of each CDR3. D genes are given only for firm matches. Size is stated for part of the rows, as once, few or many counts, or as a class when the clone is expanded.

TRBV4-3	NA	NA	TRBJ1-1	CASSQFLGGHTEAFF	TGCGCCAGCAGCCAATTCTTGGGGGGGCATACTGAAGCTTTCTTT
TRBV6-7	NA	NA	TRBJ2-7	CASSDLYEQYF	TGTGCCAGCAGCGATTTATACGAGCAGTACTTC
TRBV11-3	NA	TRBD2	TRBJ2-1	CASSPEVAGVGEQFF	TGTGCCAGCAGCCCGGAGGTAGCGGGGGTGGGTGAGCAGTTCTTC
TRBV7-9	once	TRBD2	TRBJ2-5	CASSLAERGPKETQYF	TGTGCCAGCAGCTTAGCGGAGCGGGGGCCCAAAGAGACCCAGTACTTC
TRBV5-4	once	NA	TRBJ2-7	CASSPRVSSYEQYF	TGTGCCAGCAGCCCCCGGGTCAGCTCCTACGAGCAGTACTTC
TRBV2	NA	TRBD1	TRBJ1-2	CARRSGTVSQYTF	TGTGCCAGGAGGTCGGGGACAGTTTCCCAATACACCTTC
TRBV7-3	few	NA	TRBJ1-6	CASSLTRGDRLNSPLHF	TGTGCCAGCAGCTTAACGAGGGGTGACAGATTGAATTCACCCCTCCACTTT
TRBV7-9	NA	NA	TRBJ2-7	CATQSQAYEQYF	TGTGCCACCCAGAGTCAGGCCTACGAGCAGTACTTC
TRBV10-3	NA	TRBD1	TRBJ1-2	CAISEGQVNYGYTF	TGTGCCATCAGTGAGGGACAGGTGAACTATGGCTACACCTTC
TRBV4-2	NA	NA	TRBJ2-7	CASSGGPAYYEQYF	TGTGCCAGCAGCGGGGGACCGGCTTACTACGAGCAGTACTTC
TRBV6-6	NA	NA	TRBJ1-6	CASRQNRDSPLHF	TGTGCCAGCAGACAAAATAGGGATTCACCCCTCCACTTT
TRBV11-3	once	NA	TRBJ2-7	CASSLEVSYEQYF	TGTGCCAGCAGCTTAGAAGTCTCCTACGAGCAGTACTTC
TRBV7-9	NA	TRBD1	TRBJ1-2	CASSPPGQDSNYGYTF	TGTGCCAGCAGCCCCCCGGGACAGGATTCTAACTATGGCTACACCTTC
TRBV5-4	once	NA	TRBJ2-5	CASSGQETQYF	TGTGCCAGCAGCGGCCAAGAGACCCAGTACTTC
TRBV2	NA	NA	TRBJ1-2	CASVDLNSGPYGYTF	TGTGCCAGCGTGGACCTTAACTCGGGCCCCTATGGCTACACCTTC
TRBV10-3	NA	TRBD1	TRBJ1-1	CAISESTGEGTEAFF	TGTGCCATCAGTGAGTCGACAGGGGAGGGTACTGAAGCTTTCTTT
TRBV29-1	NA	NA	TRBJ2-7	CSVGSTDYEQYF	TGCAGCGTGGGGAGCACAGACTACGAGCAGTACTTC
TRBV5-4	NA	NA	TRBJ1-5	CASSYGGGNQPQHF	TGTGCCAGCAGCTACGGAGGCGGCAATCAGCCCCAGCATTTT
TRBV6-5	NA	NA	TRBJ2-5	CASSYEGGETQYF	TGTGCCAGCAGTTACGAGGGTGGGGAGACCCAGTACTTC
TRBV4-2	NA	NA	TRBJ2-2	CASSQDLEGVTGELFF	TGTGCCAGCAGCCAAGATCTTGAGGGGGTAACCGGGGAGCTGTTTTTT
TRBV5-4	medium-sized	NA	TRBJ2-7	CASSLDTGITDEQYF	TGTGCCAGCAGCTTGGACACGGGGATCACTGATGAGCAGTACTTC
TRBV5-4	NA	NA	TRBJ2-1	CASSRDGPYNEQFF	TGTGCCAGCAGCCGGGACGGGCCCTACAATGAGCAGTTCTTC
TRBV5-6	NA	NA	TRBJ1-5	CASSLAGRIQPQHF	TGTGCCAGCAGCTTGGCCGGGCGAATACAGCCCCAGCATTTT
TRBV15	NA	NA	TRBJ1-1	CATRESDTEAFF	TGTGCCACCAGGGAATCGGACACTGAAGCTTTCTTT